The 9 T cell receptor beta chains below all came from one sample that was sequenced in a study of memory CD4+ T cells and cytomegalovirus serostatus (dated by TCRdb to about 2019). A FACSAria II was used to sort memory CD4+ T cells, defined as single viable CD3+CD4+CD8-CD45RO+ cells. Library preparation was by the immunoSEQ multiplex PCR assay. This is the immuneACCESS table as TCRdb keeps it, with only in-frame sequences that have V and J called. A part of the clones is gone; compared with another copy, unresolved V genes explain less than half, and the rest is unexplained. Counted in this sample were 45,000 to 60,000 clones; roughly 72% of them appeared once. Of the sample, more than 0.95% is held by the ten largest clones. Sequenced sample: memory CD4+ T cells from blood. These receptors were obtained from an adult in good health and CMV-seropositive.

In its sample, this clone was seen a few times. J is TRBJ2-1 and V is TRBV10-3; no reliable D call. The CDR3 contains 13 residues. Germline CDR1 ENHRY, CDR2 SYGVKD. The germline V and J ends were trimmed by 0 bases and 7 bases, with 7 bases remaining between them. The CDR3 spells CAISESLGNEQFF. The CDR3 bases are TGTGCCATCAGTGAGTCTTTGGGAAATGAGCAGTTCTTC.

V and J are TRBV7-9 and TRBJ1-1; D not resolved. The length of the CDR3 is 13 residues. Trimming cost V 1 base and J 4 bases, with 7 bases left between them. Germline loops: CDR1 SEHNR, CDR2 FQNEAQ (reference sequence). The CDR3 spells CASSLVGITEAFF. As DNA, the CDR3 is TGTGCCAGCAGCTTAGTGGGGATCACTGAAGCTTTCTTT.

This chain joins TRBV9 and TRBJ2-5; D is undetermined. The length of the CDR3 is 13 residues. Looked up from germline, CDR1 is SGDLS and CDR2 is YYNGEE. V lost 2 bases and J lost 5, with 10 bases in between. DNA for the CDR3: TGTGCCAGCAGCGTGGCGCCTTGGGAGACCCAGTACTTC. It yields the protein CASSVAPWETQYF.

V gene TRBV5-1 combines with J gene TRBJ2-7; 8 bases fit TRBD1. V dropped 0 bases and J dropped 0; count of bases not matched to a gene: 5. The CDR3 has 16 amino acids. Per the germline V gene, CDR1 is SGHRS and CDR2 is YFSETQ. DNA of the CDR3: TGCGCCAGCAGCTTGGACGCGCAGGGGGCCTCCTACGAGCAGTACTTC. Residues: CASSLDAQGASYEQYF.

The V and J genes are TRBV4-1 and TRBJ1-1; perhaps TRBD1 as D (5 bases). V was trimmed by 0 bases and J by 6 bases, leaving 11 bases between them. The CDR3 consists of 14 residues. Germline V CDR1 and CDR2: MGHRA, YSYEKL. The CDR3 loop reads CASSQDGTGSEAFF. CDR3 sequence (DNA): TGCGCCAGCAGCCAAGATGGGACGGGGTCTGAAGCTTTCTTT.

The chain combines TRBV28 with TRBJ1-5; D is uncertain. CDR1 is MDHEN and CDR2 is SYDVKM in the germline V gene. V lost 5 bases and J lost 3, with 17 bases in between. CDR3 length: 16 amino acids. The CDR3: CASSPRRWEANQPQHF. DNA of the CDR3: TGTGCCAGCAGTCCCCGTCGGTGGGAGGCCAATCAGCCCCAGCATTTT.

This chain joins TRBV5-1 and TRBJ2-4; unclear D gene. The germline V gene encodes CDR1 SGHRS and CDR2 YFSETQ. This CDR3 contains 14 residues. Trimming took off 6 bases at V and 2 bases at J, with 12 bases between the two ends. The CDR3 sequence is CASKEGGSKNIQYF. DNA of the CDR3: TGCGCCAGCAAAGAAGGTGGGTCCAAAAACATTCAGTACTTC. Supplemented by reference TRBV5-1 and TRBJ2-4, the full variable domain reads KAGVTQTPRYLIKTRGQQVTLSCSPISGHRSVSWYQQTPGQGLQFLFEYFSETQRNKGNFPGRFSGRQFSNSRSEMNVSTLELGDSALYLCASKEGGSKNIQYFGAGTRLSVL.

This rearrangement joins TRBV19 to TRBJ1-2; D is unclear. The germline CDR1 and CDR2 sequences are LNHDA and SQIVND (reference sequence). The CDR3 is 12 amino acids. The ends were cut back, 7 bases at V and 7 bases at J, with 13 bases in the middle. The DNA for the CDR3 is TGTGCCAGTACCCTAAGGACGGGTGGCTACACCTTC. Translation: CASTLRTGGYTF.

The chain is built from TRBV19 and TRBJ2-7; D possibly uses TRBD1 or TRBD2 (7 bases each). The CDR3 totals 12 residues. Germline V gene data show CDR1 as LNHDA and CDR2 as SQIVND (reference sequence). Trimming cost V 8 bases and J 7 bases, with 15 bases left between them. CDR3 nucleotides: TGTGCCAGTGGTTACAGGGGAGGGGAGCAGTACTTC. Translated: CASGYRGGEQYF.